The 27 T cell receptor beta chains listed next were all sequenced from one sample in a study of control samples from healthy donors and cancer patients. Measured with immunoSEQ multiplex PCR; TCRdb has only the in-frame clones, and not every one. The data show approximately 150,000 clones, 88% seen once. The sequenced material came from blood. The source of these receptors is a man aged 18-30 years in good health.

This CDR3 reads CASSFGPYSGAYNEQFF. CDR3 coding DNA: TGTGCCAGCAGCTTCGGACCTTATAGCGGGGCCTACAATGAGCAGTTCTTC. This chain joins TRBV7-8 and TRBJ2-1; 8 nucleotides agree with TRBD2. The J segment lost 2 bases and the V segment lost 3 bases, leaving 9 bases of the junction unmatched. Germline CDR1 SGHVS, CDR2 FQNEAQ. The CDR3 runs 17 residues.

The rearrangement joins TRBV7-8 to TRBJ2-3; D not certain. V dropped 1 base and J dropped 4 bases, with 6 bases sitting between them. The CDR3 is made up of 13 amino acids. Germline CDR1 reads SGHVS; CDR2 reads FQNEAQ. CDR3 DNA sequence: TGTGCCAGCAGCTTAGTTATATCAGATACGCAGTATTTT. Its translation: CASSLVISDTQYF.

This chain connects TRBV5-5 to TRBJ2-7; 7 bases are a match to TRBD1. From germline, CDR1 is SGHKS and CDR2 YYEKEE (reference sequence). V trimming: 3 bases; J trimming: 7 bases; junction bases outside the gene matches: 4. The CDR3 covers 12 residues. The CDR3 spells CASSYTGEEQYF. In nucleotides, the CDR3 is TGTGCCAGCAGCTACACAGGGGAAGAGCAGTACTTC.

A few counts support this clone. The CDR3, as DNA: TGTGCCAGCAGTTACCTAGGACAGGGAGCAAATCAGCCCCAGCATTTT. It specifies CASSYLGQGANQPQHF. The J gene is TRBJ1-5, the V gene TRBV6-6; 8 bases map to TRBD1. The ends lost 2 bases at V and 4 bases at J; junction bases unmatched: 7. Germline V lookup: CDR1 MNHNY, CDR2 SVGAGI (reference sequence). The CDR3 totals 16 residues.

V usage is TRBV28 and J usage is TRBJ1-1; no clear D gene. CDR3 length: 11 amino acids. Deletions cut 4 bases from V and 3 bases from J, with 3 bases between. Germline V gives CDR1 MDHEN, CDR2 SYDVKM. The CDR3 DNA reads as TGTGCCAGCAGTTATCACACTGAAGCTTTCTTT. Protein sequence: CASSYHTEAFF.

The gene calls are TRBV18 and TRBJ2-2; TRBD1 aligns across 9 bases. The CDR3 sequence is 16 residues long. CDR1 and CDR2 from the germline V gene are KGHSH and LQKENI. The trim removed 3 bases at V and 4 bases at J, leaving 6 bases unmatched. The CDR3 protein is CASSPRTGETTGELFF. The CDR3 DNA reads TGTGCCAGCTCACCTAGGACAGGGGAGACCACCGGGGAGCTGTTTTTT.

The chain couples TRBV4-2 to TRBJ2-5; 7 bases are shared with TRBD2. This CDR3 region has 16 residues. Per germline, CDR1 LGHNA and CDR2 YNFKEQ. J lost 1 base, V lost 1 base, and 6 bases had no gene match. The CDR3: CASSQGEGRVQETQYF. The CDR3 coding sequence is TGTGCCAGCAGCCAAGGGGAGGGACGAGTCCAAGAGACCCAGTACTTC.

The chain combines TRBV12-5 with TRBJ1-6; no reliable D call. The CDR3 contains 12 residues. CDR1 and CDR2 from the germline V gene are LGHNT and FRNRAP. The ends were cut back, 6 bases at V and 8 bases at J, with 8 bases in the middle. In DNA form, the CDR3 reads TGTGCTAGTGGCCCACAGTATTCACCCCTCCACTTT. Its translation is CASGPQYSPLHF. Supplemented by reference TRBV12-5 and TRBJ1-6, the full variable domain reads DARVTQTPRHKVTEMGQEVTMRCQPILGHNTVFWYRQTMMQGLELLAYFRNRAPLDDSGMPKDRFSAEMPDATLATLKIQPSEPRDSAVYFCASGPQYSPLHFGNGTRLTVT.

The sample holds a few counts of this clone. This sequence joins TRBV6-1 and TRBJ1-2; the D is unclear. CDR1 is MNHNS, CDR2 SASEGT, per germline. The CDR3 extends over 14 amino acids. Trimming shortened V by 0 bases and J by 7 bases, and 12 bases separated the two germline ends. The CDR3 DNA is TGTGCCAGCAGTGAAGCGCAGGAGGCGAGTGGCTACACCTTC. This translates into CASSEAQEASGYTF.

The V and J genes are TRBV3-1 (or the pseudogene TRBV3-2) and TRBJ1-2, with a weak D call TRBD1 (5 bases). The V gene lost 1 base and the J gene lost 6 bases, with 12 bases spanning the gap. The germline gives CDR1 LGHDT, CDR2 YNNKEL (reference sequence). The CDR3 totals 14 residues. The CDR3 bases are TGTGCCAGCAGCCAAGTTCCAGGGCCACATGGCTACACCTTC. Translation gives CASSQVPGPHGYTF.

DNA for the CDR3: TGTGCCAGCAGCGTCTCCTCCGGGCCAGATACGCAGTATTTT. Translating gives CASSVSSGPDTQYF. The chain has TRBV9 and TRBJ2-3, with D uncertain. CDR3 size: 14 residues. Trimming removed 2 bases at V and 4 bases at J, with 11 bases between. Germline CDR1 is SGDLS and CDR2 is YYNGEE.

The chain recombines TRBV4-3 with TRBJ2-1, with D hard to call. Deletions cut 6 bases from V and 10 bases from J, with 7 bases between. This CDR3 is 10 amino acids long. In germline, CDR1 is LGHNA, CDR2 YSLEER. The CDR3 reads CASRSGEQFF. DNA of the CDR3: TGCGCCAGCAGAAGTGGGGAGCAGTTCTTC.

The chain has TRBV11-3 and TRBJ2-3; D is perhaps TRBD1 or TRBD2 (6 bases each). The CDR3 loop spans 13 amino acids. The germline V gene encodes CDR1 SGHNT and CDR2 YENEEA. Trimming cost V 6 bases and J 1 base, with 8 bases left between them. CDR3 sequence reads: CASSRGRTDTQYF. The CDR3 coding sequence is TGTGCCAGCAGTCGGGGGCGCACAGATACGCAGTATTTT.

The chain recombines TRBV5-4 with TRBJ2-2; a weak D match, TRBD2 (7 bases). The CDR3 contains 16 residues. Germline CDR1 and CDR2: SGHNT and YYREEE (reference sequence). V lost 0 bases to trimming and J lost 4 bases, with 13 bases between them. CDR3 residues: CASSLALAGATGELFF. The CDR3, as DNA: TGTGCCAGCAGCTTGGCCCTGGCGGGGGCCACCGGGGAGCTGTTTTTT. The full variable domain, in which reference TRBV5-4 and TRBJ2-2 provide the parts outside the CDR3, is ETGVTQSPTHLIKTRGQQVTLRCSSQSGHNTVSWYQQALGQGPQFIFQYYREEENGRGNFPPRFSGLQFPNYSSELNVNALELDDSALYLCASSLALAGATGELFFGEGSRLTVL.

The chain carries TRBV30 and TRBJ1-2, with 8 bases that match TRBD1. This CDR3 comprises 16 residues. Trimming at V came to 7 bases and at J to 4 bases, leaving 17 bases not matched to a gene. Germline V gene lookup returns CDR1 GTSNPN and CDR2 SVGIG (reference sequence). Here the CDR3 DNA reads TGTGCCTCCTTTTCCGAGACAGGGGATTTCAGCTATGGCTACACCTTC. It encodes CASFSETGDFSYGYTF.

Remarks on this clone: Other DNA sequences in the sample encode the same CDR3. The V and J genes are TRBV6-2 or TRBV6-3 and TRBJ1-5; maybe TRBD1 (5 bases). Trimming removed 2 bases at V and 3 bases at J, with 8 bases between. This CDR3 is built from 14 residues. In germline, CDR1 is MNHEY, CDR2 SVGEGT. CDR3 nucleotide sequence: TGTGCCAGCAGTTACGCGACAGTCAATCAGCCCCAGCATTTT. Its translation is CASSYATVNQPQHF.

This chain uses TRBV2 with TRBJ2-1, with 12 nucleotides matching TRBD1. Germline CDR1 and CDR2: SNHLY and FYNNEI. The CDR3 runs to 14 residues. V shed 6 bases and J 8 bases; nucleotides not matched to a gene: 5. The CDR3 region has the DNA TGTGCCAGCAGCCGGGACAGGGGGCTCGATGAGCAGTTCTTC. This codes for CASSRDRGLDEQFF.

This clone was counted a single time. The rearrangement joins TRBV5-4 to TRBJ2-7, with 7 bases identical to TRBD2. This CDR3 has 12 amino acids. Germline-derived CDR1 and CDR2 are SGHNT and YYREEE (reference sequence). The trim removed 3 bases at V and 6 bases at J, leaving 3 bases unmatched. The CDR3 sequence: CASSSSGAEQYF. For the CDR3, the DNA is TGTGCCAGCAGCTCAAGCGGGGCCGAGCAGTACTTC. The full variable domain, with the rest looked up from reference TRBV5-4 and TRBJ2-7, is ETGVTQSPTHLIKTRGQQVTLRCSSQSGHNTVSWYQQALGQGPQFIFQYYREEENGRGNFPPRFSGLQFPNYSSELNVNALELDDSALYLCASSSSGAEQYFGPGTRLTVT.

The chain combines TRBV11-1 with TRBJ2-7; maybe TRBD2 (6 bases). Per germline, CDR1 SGHAT and CDR2 FQDESV (reference sequence). The V and J ends lost 4 bases and 3 bases respectively, with 13 bases between them. There are 14 residues in the CDR3. Here the CDR3 reads CASSWGRGNYEQYF. Here the CDR3 DNA reads TGTGCCAGCAGCTGGGGACGGGGGAACTACGAGCAGTACTTC.

The chain links TRBV7-2 to TRBJ2-7, with D unclear. The CDR3 totals 12 residues. Germline CDR1 reads SGHTA; CDR2 reads FQGNSA. V lost 1 base and J 4 bases, leaving 5 bases between the germline ends. CDR3 bases: TGTGCCAGCAGCTTAGGTGTTTACGAGCAGTACTTC. Its translation: CASSLGVYEQYF.

The chain couples TRBV13 to TRBJ2-7; no firm D call. CDR3 length: 13 amino acids. CDR1 is PRHDT, CDR2 FYEKMQ, per germline (reference sequence). V was cut by 5 bases and J by 7 bases, with 15 bases left in between. CDR3 residues: CASSGTLLAEQYF. The CDR3 DNA reads as TGTGCCAGCAGCGGCACGTTACTTGCGGAGCAGTACTTC.

This clone has only a few counts. The V gene is TRBV29-1, the J gene TRBJ2-1; 7 nucleotides match TRBD1. The CDR3 consists of 12 residues. With V trimmed by 8 bases and J by 6 bases, 7 bases remained unmatched. CDR1 is SQVTM, CDR2 ANQGSEA, per germline. The CDR3 region is CSTRGNGNEQFF. In DNA, the CDR3 is TGCAGCACCAGGGGGAATGGCAATGAGCAGTTCTTC.

The chain couples TRBV9 to TRBJ2-5; D may be TRBD2 (7 bases). V gave up 3 bases and J gave up 2 bases, with 11 bases separating them. Germline lookup yields CDR1 SGDLS and CDR2 YYNGEE. The CDR3 length is 14 residues. CDR3 protein: CASSGGGFQETQYF. The CDR3 nucleotides read TGTGCCAGCAGCGGGGGGGGCTTTCAAGAGACCCAGTACTTC.

This clone has at least ten counts. The chain couples TRBV28 to TRBJ1-2, with 11 bases aligning to TRBD1. CDR3 length: 18 amino acids. Germline assignment: CDR1 MDHEN and CDR2 SYDVKM. Trimming at V came to 6 bases and at J to 4 bases, leaving 16 bases not matched to a gene. CDR3 in amino acids: CASRRGQGASPSSYGYTF. Written as DNA, the CDR3 is TGTGCCAGCAGACGAGGACAGGGGGCGTCCCCTTCCTCCTATGGCTACACCTTC.

The rearrangement uses TRBV11-2 and TRBJ1-1; 9 bases map to TRBD1. Germline V gene sequence: CDR1 SGHAT, CDR2 FQNNGV. V gave up 5 bases and J gave up 1 base; unmatched junction bases: 5. This CDR3 has 15 residues. CDR3 DNA sequence: TGTGCCAGCAGCCAAGTGACAGGGGGGAACACTGAAGCTTTCTTT. It is translated as CASSQVTGGNTEAFF.

This clone has more than one count but fewer than ten. This chain connects TRBV10-3 to TRBJ1-6; TRBD1 agrees at 7 bases. CDR1 and CDR2 from the germline V gene are ENHRY and SYGVKD. V lost 5 bases, J lost 10 bases, and 5 bases stayed unmatched. The CDR3 loop spans 13 amino acids. CDR3 region: CAISNRGDSPLHF. CDR3 bases: TGTGCCATCAGTAACAGGGGCGACTCACCCCTCCACTTT.

The gene calls are TRBV3-1 (or the pseudogene TRBV3-2) and TRBJ2-3; D gene uncertain. Germline V lookup: CDR1 LGHDT, CDR2 YNNKEL (reference sequence). V was clipped by 0 bases and J by 2 bases, with 12 bases between them. This CDR3 region has 16 residues. The CDR3 nucleotides read TGTGCCAGCAGCCAAGATCGCACAAGAATCACAGATACGCAGTATTTT. It is translated as CASSQDRTRITDTQYF.